The 4 T cell receptor beta chains listed next were all sequenced from one sample in a study of resident and recirculating memory T cells in vitiligo. Produced via immunoSEQ multiplex PCR; TCRdb's table is partial and in-frame only. Of roughly 76,000 clones listed, approximately 90% are singletons. The sequenced material came from blood. These TCRs come from a male donor with vitiligo.

The rearrangement joins TRBV10-2 to TRBJ1-2; TRBD1 matches 7 bases. The CDR3 spans 11 residues. Germline V gives CDR1 WSHSY, CDR2 SAAADI. The J segment lost 12 bases and the V segment lost 4 bases, leaving 5 bases of the junction unmatched. CDR3 region: CASSAGTAHTF. The CDR3 DNA reads as TGCGCCAGCAGTGCCGGGACAGCGCACACCTTC.

This chain joins TRBV5-6 and TRBJ2-3; the D gene is possibly TRBD1 (5 bases). CDR1 SGHDT and CDR2 YYEEEE come from the germline V gene. Trimming removed 2 bases at V and 2 bases at J, with 12 bases between. CDR3 length: 15 amino acids. CDR3 loop: CASSFGSGLTDTQYF. DNA for the CDR3: TGTGCCAGCAGCTTCGGGTCAGGGCTCACAGATACGCAGTATTTT.

The chain carries TRBV11-2 and TRBJ1-1; TRBD1 matches at 7 bases. The length of the CDR3 is 14 residues. The J segment lost 4 bases and the V segment lost 5 bases, leaving 7 bases of the junction unmatched. Germline CDR1 and CDR2: SGHAT and FQNNGV. DNA of the CDR3: TGTGCCAGCAGCAACCCCCACAGGGGCACTGAAGCTTTCTTT. The encoded protein is CASSNPHRGTEAFF.

This clone has just one count. This chain links TRBV9 with TRBJ1-3; tentatively, D is TRBD1 (5 bases). Trimming stripped 4 bases from V and 2 bases from J, with 16 bases between. This CDR3 is built from 16 residues. The germline CDR1 and CDR2 sequences are SGDLS and YYNGEE. Here the CDR3 reads CASSLSGREAGNTIYF. CDR3 coding DNA: TGTGCCAGCAGCCTCTCCGGCAGGGAAGCTGGAAACACCATATATTTT.